The source of this T cell receptor beta chain is a study of cytotoxic CD8 clonotypes in ibrutinib-treated CLL. Overall study: The authors obtained response samples at a median of approximately 12 months of treatment, range 6 to 36.

The CDR3 length is 13 residues. V lost 6 bases and J 6 bases, leaving 12 bases between the germline ends. CDR1 MGHDK and CDR2 SYGVNS come from the germline V gene. The study's findings and limits: Exceeding age-matched healthy donors, baseline clonality also tracked the counts of circulating CD8+ T cells. Whereas clonality rose at ibrutinib response, it declined toward baseline at progression. Among the clonotypes, public ones were uncommon and contracted or held stable on treatment.

TCRdb's table, derived via immunoSEQ multiplex PCR, lists solely in-frame clones and lacks some. The profile shows approximately 80,000 clones, around 84% of them singletons. In regard to this clone: Antigen: not known.

The sample here was PBMCs, taken before ibrutinib treatment. The sequence was collected from a human donor with chronic lymphocytic leukemia. The rearrangement uses TRBV25-1 and TRBJ1-3; D might be TRBD1 (5 bases). CDR3 residues: CASSPRGPNTIYF. The DNA for the CDR3 is TGTGCCAGCAGCCCCCGGGGCCCAAACACCATATATTTT.